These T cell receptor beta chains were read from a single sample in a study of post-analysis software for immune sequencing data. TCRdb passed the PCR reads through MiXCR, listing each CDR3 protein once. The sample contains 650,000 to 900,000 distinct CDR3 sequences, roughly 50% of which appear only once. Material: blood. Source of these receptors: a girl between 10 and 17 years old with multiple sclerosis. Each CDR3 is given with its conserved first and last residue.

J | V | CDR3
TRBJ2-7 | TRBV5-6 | CASSVRSYEQYF
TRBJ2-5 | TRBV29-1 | CSVDASQETQYF
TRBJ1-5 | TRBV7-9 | CASSTTGSNQPQHF
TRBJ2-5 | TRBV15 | CATSRVSGPKTVQETQYF
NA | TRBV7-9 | CASSATSGGSYEQYF
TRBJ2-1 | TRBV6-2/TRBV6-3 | CASSYGTSGSGYNEQFF
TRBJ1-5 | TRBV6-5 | CASSYSDNQPQHF
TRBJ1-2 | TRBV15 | CATSDRDFGYTF
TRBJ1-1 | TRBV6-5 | CASTYAGTGRPEAFF
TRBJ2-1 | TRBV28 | CASSLWTGPYNEQFF
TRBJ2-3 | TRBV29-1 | CSVEGDGRSTDTQYF
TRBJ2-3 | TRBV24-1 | CATSDGWADTQYF
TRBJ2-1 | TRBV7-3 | CASSLTSGPINEQFF
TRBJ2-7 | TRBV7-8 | CASSLAEGGYEQYF
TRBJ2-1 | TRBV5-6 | CASSLEGSSGFSYNEQFF
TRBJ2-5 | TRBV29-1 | CSGRGQGKETQYF
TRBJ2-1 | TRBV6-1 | CASSEEGQRVSYNEQFF
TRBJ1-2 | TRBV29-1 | CSVLGQEGYGYTF
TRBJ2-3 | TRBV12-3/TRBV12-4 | CASSHPEASTDTQYF
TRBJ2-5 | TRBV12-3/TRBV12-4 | CASSSGPGLEYQETQYF
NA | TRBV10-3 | CAISGRQMYDEQYF
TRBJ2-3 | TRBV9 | CASSVRTSGRAPDTQYF
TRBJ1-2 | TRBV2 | CASMRTNLANYGYIF
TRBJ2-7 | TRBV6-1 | CASSEGTDYEQYF
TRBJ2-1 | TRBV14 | CASSQNELRTGFILGIYNEQFF
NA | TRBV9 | CASSHTSGAETQYF
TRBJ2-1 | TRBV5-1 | CASKGGPLSSYNEQFF
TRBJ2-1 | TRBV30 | CAWRDRGHGEQFF
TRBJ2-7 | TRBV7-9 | CASSLGTGDRYEQYF
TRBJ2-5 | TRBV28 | CASSLGLSQETQYF
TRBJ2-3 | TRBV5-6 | CASSPGLPLQYF
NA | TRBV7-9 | CASSLGTDDYEQYF
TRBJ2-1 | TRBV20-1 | CSARDLRLAGDNEQFF
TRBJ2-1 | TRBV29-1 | CSVVGTETYNEQFF
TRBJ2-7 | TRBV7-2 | CASRLGPNRDEQYF
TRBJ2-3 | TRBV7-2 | CASSPRAGGYTSTDTQYF
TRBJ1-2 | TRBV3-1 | CASSPSGTSGYTF
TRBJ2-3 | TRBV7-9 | CASTWDGITDTQYF
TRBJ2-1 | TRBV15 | CATSRDREGEQFF
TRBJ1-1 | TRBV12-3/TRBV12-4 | CASSPSWGAHTEAFF
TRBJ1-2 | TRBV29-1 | CSVLPPGGYTF
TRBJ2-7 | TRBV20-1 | CSATPLAQSALEQYF
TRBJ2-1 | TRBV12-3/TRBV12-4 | CASSLLAGDEQFF
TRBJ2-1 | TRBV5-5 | CASSSPGLAVNEQFF
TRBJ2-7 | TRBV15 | CATSKEREVYEQYF
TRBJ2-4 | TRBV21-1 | CASSRTTGGNIQYF
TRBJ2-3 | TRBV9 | CASSPSVGGAHTQYF
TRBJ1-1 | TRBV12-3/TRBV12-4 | CASRRNFEAFF
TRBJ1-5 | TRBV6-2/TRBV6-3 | CASSLLRDSLQDSNQPQHF
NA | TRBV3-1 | CASSQSVPYEQYF